The present TCR beta chain was sequenced within a study of T cell responses to AZD1222 COVID-19 vaccine. Study outcomes and limitations: The peak T cell response came first, and repertoires were sampled only after it.

Germline V lookup: CDR1 SGHTA, CDR2 FQGNSA. With 3 bases removed from V and 8 bases from J, the gap between germline ends came to 8 bases. The CDR3 is 13 residues long. The repertoire was sequenced with immunoSEQ multiplex PCR; TCRdb's copy has only in-frame clones and lacks some. The profile shows tens of thousands of clones, roughly 82% of them singletons. Concerning this clone: Its antigen is undetermined.

This clonotype was sampled from an adult in good health. This chain uses TRBV7-2 with TRBJ1-6, with D unclear. The sequences come from peripheral blood, collected on day 0 of AZD1222 vaccination. The CDR3 DNA sequence: TGTGCCAGCAGCTTCAACGGAGATTCACCCCTCCACTTT. Translating it yields CASSFNGDSPLHF.